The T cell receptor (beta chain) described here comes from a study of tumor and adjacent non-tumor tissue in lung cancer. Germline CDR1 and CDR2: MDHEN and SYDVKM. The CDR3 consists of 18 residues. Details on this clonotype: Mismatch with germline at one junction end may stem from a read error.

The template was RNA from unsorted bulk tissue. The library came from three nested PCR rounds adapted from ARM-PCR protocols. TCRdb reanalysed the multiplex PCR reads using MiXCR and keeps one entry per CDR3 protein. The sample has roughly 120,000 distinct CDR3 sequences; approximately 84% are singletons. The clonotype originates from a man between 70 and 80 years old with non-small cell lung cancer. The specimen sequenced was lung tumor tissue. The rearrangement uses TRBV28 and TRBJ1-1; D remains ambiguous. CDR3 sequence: CASSLWPASDTINIEAFF. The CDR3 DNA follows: TGTGCCAGCAGTTTATGGCCCGCGTCTGATACAATTAACATTGAAGCTTTCTTT. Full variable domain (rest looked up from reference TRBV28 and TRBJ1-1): DVKVTQSSRYLVKRTGEKVFLECVQDMDHENMFWYRQDPGLGLRLIYFSYDVKMKEKGDIPEGYSVSREKKERFSLILESASTNQTSMYLCASSLWPASDTINIEAFFGQGTRLTVV.